Following are 20 T cell receptor beta chains from one sample sequenced in a study of shared clonotypes between healthy human individuals. The table came from immunoSEQ multiplex PCR; TCRdb's copy has only in-frame clones and leaves some out. The sample shows roughly 500,000 clones, 90% to 96% of them seen only once. The specimen sequenced was naive CD4+ T cells sorted from blood. Sample subset: CD45RA+ positively selected. The receptors come from a young woman in good health.

Turning to this clone: Other DNA sequences from this sample encode an identical CDR3 as well. The chain couples TRBV18 to TRBJ2-7; 7 bases map to TRBD2. With 1 base clipped from V and 4 bases from J, the junction kept 1 base outside the gene matches. In germline, CDR1 is KGHSH, CDR2 LQKENI. This CDR3 is 13 amino acids long. This CDR3 is CASSPQGGYEQYF. DNA of the CDR3: TGTGCCAGCTCACCACAGGGAGGGTACGAGCAGTACTTC.

V and J are TRBV7-8 and TRBJ1-5; 11 nucleotides align to TRBD1. CDR1 SGHVS and CDR2 FQNEAQ come from the germline V gene. The CDR3 totals 17 residues. Trimming took 6 bases from V and 3 from J; bases not matched to a gene: 10. The CDR3 loop reads CASSPPGTGGLNQPQHF. In DNA, the CDR3 is TGTGCCAGCAGTCCACCCGGGACAGGGGGTCTCAATCAGCCCCAGCATTTT.

V and J are TRBV11-2 and TRBJ2-1; TRBD2 aligns across 9 bases. Germline V gene data show CDR1 as SGHAT and CDR2 as FQNNGV. With 4 bases clipped from V and 7 bases from J, the junction kept 11 bases outside the gene matches. The CDR3 extends over 16 amino acids. CDR3 sequence: CASSSLGGRAWNEQFF. DNA of the CDR3: TGTGCCAGCAGCTCCTTAGGCGGGAGGGCCTGGAATGAGCAGTTCTTC.

The chain has TRBV5-1 and TRBJ1-2; D ambiguous. V was shortened by 4 bases and J by 2 bases, with 6 bases between the two germline ends. Looked up from germline, CDR1 is SGHRS and CDR2 is YFSETQ. The CDR3 sequence is 12 residues long. CDR3 region: CASSIDNYGYTF. The CDR3 DNA reads as TGCGCCAGCAGCATCGACAACTATGGCTACACCTTC.

V usage is TRBV7-9 and J usage is TRBJ2-3; D uncertain. This CDR3 contains 12 residues. The V and J ends lost 3 bases and 2 bases respectively, with 3 bases between them. Germline CDR1 and CDR2: SEHNR and FQNEAQ (reference sequence). CDR3 sequence (DNA): TGTGCCAGCAGCTTCGCCACAGATACGCAGTATTTT. It translates to CASSFATDTQYF.

As to this clone: This sample also contains other DNA sequences that code for the same CDR3. The V and J genes are TRBV28 and TRBJ2-5; the D is unclear. The J call is uncertain, as TRBJ2-7 better fits the DNA end. Germline-derived CDR1 and CDR2 are MDHEN and SYDVKM. The CDR3 contains 11 residues. Written as DNA, the CDR3 is TGTGCCAGCAGTTTGAGGTACGAGCAGTACTTC. This gives the protein CASSLRYEQYF.

V and J are TRBV28 and TRBJ2-1, with TRBD1 identical over 7 bases. Germline V gene data show CDR1 as MDHEN and CDR2 as SYDVKM. V lost 5 bases, J lost 1 base, and 8 bases stayed unmatched. The CDR3 is 16 amino acids. The CDR3 loop is CASSLTGLVSYNEQFF. CDR3 in DNA: TGTGCCAGCAGTCTGACAGGGTTAGTGTCCTACAATGAGCAGTTCTTC.

The chain has TRBV4-1 and TRBJ2-1; 10 bases are shared with TRBD2. Trimming took 6 bases from V and 4 from J; bases not matched to a gene: 6. This CDR3 comprises 15 residues. Germline V gene data show CDR1 as MGHRA and CDR2 as YSYEKL. The CDR3 sequence is CASRDGTSAYNEQFF. In DNA, the CDR3 is TGCGCCAGCAGGGATGGGACTAGCGCATACAATGAGCAGTTCTTC.

V and J are TRBV21-1 and TRBJ2-7; the listed D gene, TRBD1, was not tested against the DNA. TRBV21-1 is recorded as a pseudogene. The CDR3 totals 17 residues. The CDR3 loop is CASSPPPHRGPTYEQYF. CDR3 nucleotide sequence: TGTGCCAGCAGCCCCCCCCCTCACAGGGGGCCGACCTACGAGCAGTACTTC.

This clone was seen only once. J is TRBJ2-1 and V is TRBV6-5; unclear D gene. Between the trimmed V and J ends, which lost 2 bases and 7 bases, there was a span of 12 bases. Germline CDR1 and CDR2: MNHEY and SVGAGI. There are 14 residues in the CDR3. CDR3 DNA sequence: TGTGCCAGCAGTTACGGGCAGGATAGGAATGAGCAGTTCTTC. Amino acid sequence: CASSYGQDRNEQFF.

The rearrangement joins TRBV10-1 to TRBJ1-4; D remains ambiguous. Trimming left V 4 bases short and J 0 bases short, with 3 bases between. Germline V gives CDR1 WNHNN, CDR2 SYGVQD (reference sequence). This CDR3 has 13 amino acids. The DNA for the CDR3 is TGCGCCAGCAGTGCGTCAACTAATGAAAAACTGTTTTTT. The encoded protein is CASSASTNEKLFF.

This chain connects TRBV19 to TRBJ1-2; D perhaps matches TRBD1 (6 bases). This CDR3 is 12 amino acids long. Germline CDR1 reads LNHDA; CDR2 reads SQIVND (reference sequence). V was shortened by 4 bases and J by 7 bases, with 10 bases between the two germline ends. The CDR3 sequence: CASSKQGTGYTF. The CDR3, as DNA: TGTGCCAGTAGTAAACAGGGCACTGGCTACACCTTC.

With regard to this clone: Other nucleotide sequences from this sample produce the same CDR3. This rearrangement joins TRBV6-5 to TRBJ2-1, with D maybe TRBD2 (6 bases). Germline V gene data show CDR1 as MNHEY and CDR2 as SVGAGI. This CDR3 comprises 16 residues. Trimming pared 0 bases from V and 4 bases from J, leaving 13 bases between. CDR3 sequence (DNA): TGTGCCAGCAGTTACTCGGGGGGTAGCGGATACAATGAGCAGTTCTTC. Protein: CASSYSGGSGYNEQFF.

This CDR3 is CASSLVPYEQYF. The CDR3 DNA reads TGTGCCAGCAGCCTGGTCCCCTACGAGCAGTACTTC. This chain joins TRBV6-1 and TRBJ2-7; unclear D gene. The V end lost 6 bases, the J end lost 2 bases, and 8 bases lay between the germline ends. CDR3 length: 12 residues. The germline gives CDR1 MNHNS, CDR2 SASEGT.

This chain's CDR3 is CAIRPGQGPETQYF. DNA for the CDR3: TGTGCCATCAGACCCGGACAGGGACCAGAGACCCAGTACTTC. The chain carries TRBV10-3 and TRBJ2-5, with TRBD1 matching over 8 bases. Germline lookup yields CDR1 ENHRY and CDR2 SYGVKD. The CDR3 is 14 amino acids. Trimming cost V 6 bases and J 4 bases; bases outside gene matches: 7.

This clone has a single count. J is TRBJ2-7 and V is TRBV6-1, with D uncertain. This CDR3 has 13 amino acids. Germline assignment: CDR1 MNHNS and CDR2 SASEGT. V was pared by 7 bases and J by 7 bases, with 17 bases between. In DNA form, the CDR3 reads TGTGCCAGCACCGAGTCCAGCTACTTGGAGCAGTACTTC. It encodes CASTESSYLEQYF.

CDR3 DNA: TGTGCCAGCAGTAAGGGGACTAGCGCCTACAATGAGCAGTTCTTC. Encoded protein: CASSKGTSAYNEQFF. The chain combines TRBV25-1 with TRBJ2-1; TRBD2 aligns across 10 bases. The CDR3 length is 15 residues. Germline V CDR1 and CDR2: MGHDK, SYGVNS. J was trimmed by 2 bases and V by 5 bases; bases with no gene match: 3.

The genes are TRBV6-6 and TRBJ2-1; D is possibly TRBD2 (6 bases). This CDR3 spans 16 amino acids. Germline assignment: CDR1 MNHNY and CDR2 SVGAGI (reference sequence). Trimming cost V 2 bases and J 2 bases, with 13 bases left between them. The CDR3 nucleotides read TGTGCCAGCAGTTACAGGCTGGGAGGCCCCTACAATGAGCAGTTCTTC. Translating gives CASSYRLGGPYNEQFF.

This clone was picked up one time. The chain combines TRBV15 with TRBJ2-1, with a weak D call TRBD2 (5 bases). The CDR3 is 15 amino acids. Germline CDR1 reads LNHNV; CDR2 reads YYDKDF (reference sequence). Trimming left V 1 base short and J 8 bases short, with 15 bases between. The CDR3 loop is CATSRARAPSDEQFF. DNA of the CDR3: TGTGCCACCAGCAGAGCGAGGGCCCCCTCGGATGAGCAGTTCTTC.

The chain joins TRBV6-1 to TRBJ1-4; a weak D match, TRBD1 (5 bases). CDR1 MNHNS and CDR2 SASEGT come from the germline V gene. Trimming took 4 bases from V and 0 from J, leaving 9 bases between them. The CDR3 is 15 residues long. The chain's CDR3 is CASSVGVATNEKLFF. Here the CDR3 DNA reads TGTGCCAGCAGTGTGGGGGTTGCAACTAATGAAAAACTGTTTTTT.